The TCR beta chain described here comes from a study of OX40 agonist ivuxolimab in advanced cancers. Study context: Hepatocellular carcinoma, melanoma, renal cell or head and neck cancer affected the dose-escalation patients. Males comprised 70% to 85% of the group, whose mean age was roughly 64 years (range 23 to 79). Regarding the study as a whole: More expanded clones were seen, on average, in CD8+ T cells than in CD4+.

Comment on this clone: Its specificity is unknown.

Sequenced by immunoSEQ multiplex PCR; TCRdb stores in-frame clones only, minus some. Of 97,000 or so clones in the sample, 90% were seen once. This CDR3 is 11 amino acids long. Sampled blood was obtained at baseline, cycle 4 day 1, and cycle 7 day 1. The clonotype originates from an adult with an advanced solid tumor such as melanoma, head and neck, liver or kidney cancer. The sample in question was CD4+ or CD8+ T cells sorted from blood, obtained in a trial of the OX40 agonist ivuxolimab. The genes are TRBV21-1 and TRBJ2-7. TRBV21-1 is termed a pseudogene. The CDR3 sequence: CASSRLYEQYF. The CDR3 DNA follows: TGTGCCAGCAGCCGGCTATACGAGCAGTACTTC.